The following is a T cell receptor beta chain sequence with its context. The V and J ends lost 6 bases and 3 bases respectively, with 15 bases between them. CDR1 is MNHNS and CDR2 is SASEGT in the germline V gene. The CDR3 length is 15 residues. The sample is drawn from a study of shared clonotypes between healthy human individuals. Study in general: Three plates each covered CD4 naive and memory; CD8 naive two, CD8 memory one.

Assay used: immunoSEQ multiplex PCR; TCRdb lists only in-frame clones, some missing. The data contain more than 2 million clones, 85% to 95% of them singletons. The clonotype comes from a man younger than 35 in good health. The chain carries TRBV6-1 and TRBJ2-4; the D is unclear. The sample taken for sequencing was naive CD4+ T cells sorted from blood. Documented subset: CD45RA+ positively selected. CDR3: CASSLRLGDKNIQYF. The CDR3, as DNA: TGTGCCAGCAGCCTCCGTCTTGGGGACAAAAACATTCAGTACTTC.